This section outlines one TCR beta chain sequence together with its context. Its antigen is unknown. This record belongs to a study of blood T cells in healthy people across ages. Trimming stripped 4 bases from V and 0 bases from J, with 11 bases between. The V gene's germline CDR1 is SGHRS and CDR2 YFSETQ. The CDR3 is 15 residues long. Primers used in a second PCR of roughly 6 to 12 cycles were a sample-barcoded 5' primer and a J-beta primer mix. Each CDR3 protein is one row after TCRdb ran MiXCR on the 5' RACE reads. The sample includes about 580,000 distinct CDR3 sequences, roughly 43% of them seen just once. General study findings and limits: The fall in TCR beta diversity per million T cells was roughly linear with age.

This rearrangement joins TRBV5-1 to TRBJ2-1, with D maybe TRBD1 (5 bases). Specimen: blood. The source is a man aged 80 or over in good health. In nucleotides, the CDR3 is TGCGCCAGCAGCACCGGACAAAGCTCCTACAATGAGCAGTTCTTC. Translating gives CASSTGQSSYNEQFF.